This note documents a single T cell receptor (beta chain) sequence. Its antigen is unidentified. The data stem from a study of T cell responses to AZD1222 COVID-19 vaccine. V lost 0 bases to trimming and J lost 1 base, with 18 bases between them. The CDR3 sequence is 18 residues long. The germline V gene has CDR1 LGHNA and CDR2 YNFKEQ. Study results and limitations: Most donors were white British, females outnumbered males, and clonal diversity was possibly underestimated.

Assay: immunoSEQ multiplex PCR; the TCRdb copy retains only in-frame clones and omits some. This sample carries more than 85,000 clones, 87% of them seen once, and the ten largest clones take roughly 5%. This specimen was peripheral blood, taken on day 0 of AZD1222 vaccination. This rearrangement joins TRBV4-2 to TRBJ1-1; D uncertain. The sequence was obtained from an adult in good health. The CDR3 bases are TGTGCCAGCAGCCAAGAGATACCCCGCCGGGTTGAGAACACTGAAGCTTTCTTT. Translated, it gives CASSQEIPRRVENTEAFF.